These 11 T cell receptor beta chains were all obtained from the same sample, sequenced in a study of blood T cell repertoires in COVID-19. Some clones are missing from TCRdb's copy, which holds only in-frame ones; the method was immunoSEQ multiplex PCR. The table includes 150,000 to 200,000 clones, around 92% detected once. Sequencing was performed on peripheral blood. These receptors all come from a man aged 55-75 years with acute or convalescent COVID-19.

This clone was picked up a small number of times. The rearrangement uses TRBV9 and TRBJ1-1; D might be TRBD1 (5 bases). The V gene's germline CDR1 is SGDLS and CDR2 YYNGEE. The CDR3 is 16 amino acids. The V gene lost 4 bases and the J gene lost 0 bases, with 16 bases spanning the gap. The chain's CDR3 is CASSPSGGGVNTEAFF. The CDR3 DNA is TGTGCCAGCAGCCCGTCGGGGGGTGGGGTGAACACTGAAGCTTTCTTT.

CDR3 residues: CASSIPTGGNYGYTF. CDR3 nucleotide sequence: TGTGCCAGTAGTATACCGACAGGGGGTAACTATGGCTACACCTTC. V gene TRBV19 combines with J gene TRBJ1-2, with 9 nucleotides matching TRBD1. Looked up from germline, CDR1 is LNHDA and CDR2 is SQIVND (reference sequence). The CDR3 runs to 15 residues. The V segment lost 2 bases and the J segment 1 base; nucleotides outside the gene matches: 2.

This chain joins TRBV30 and TRBJ1-2; weak D call: TRBD1 (6 bases). V lost 7 bases, J lost 4 bases, and 22 bases lay in between. The CDR3 runs to 15 residues. Per germline, CDR1 GTSNPN and CDR2 SVGIG (reference sequence). DNA of the CDR3: TGTGCCTTGGGAGTGGGACAAAAGCAGGGCTATGGCTACACCTTC. Protein: CALGVGQKQGYGYTF.

The chain couples TRBV5-1 to TRBJ2-5; 11 nucleotides line up with TRBD2. Trimming at V came to 7 bases and at J to 2 bases, leaving 10 bases not matched to a gene. CDR1 is SGHRS, CDR2 YFSETQ, per germline. This CDR3 spans 16 amino acids. CDR3 amino acids: CASASLTSGAQETQYF. In DNA, the CDR3 is TGCGCCAGCGCGTCGTTGACTAGCGGGGCGCAAGAGACCCAGTACTTC.

The chain employs TRBV6-5 and TRBJ1-1, with 9 positions matching TRBD1. Trimming took 2 bases from V and 2 from J; bases not matched to a gene: 3. This CDR3 spans 15 amino acids. From germline, CDR1 is MNHEY and CDR2 SVGAGI. The DNA of the CDR3 is TGTGCCAGCAGTTACGGGACAGGGCGTAACACTGAAGCTTTCTTT. It yields the protein CASSYGTGRNTEAFF.

This clone was seen once. V gene TRBV15 combines with J gene TRBJ1-1; possible D gene TRBD1, 5 bases. Per germline, CDR1 LNHNV and CDR2 YYDKDF (reference sequence). V was trimmed by 3 bases and J by 4 bases, leaving 9 bases between them. The CDR3 is 13 residues long. The CDR3 DNA reads TGTGCCACCAGCAGTGTCGGGGGCACTGAAGCTTTCTTT. Translation gives CATSSVGGTEAFF.

On this clone itself: A read error may account for a junction end that differs from germline. The rearrangement joins TRBV6-1 to TRBJ1-2; TRBD1 matches at 12 bases. Looked up from germline, CDR1 is MNHNS and CDR2 is SASEGT. The CDR3 covers 17 residues. This CDR3 reads CASREGTGGVYSYGYTF. The CDR3 DNA is TGTGCCAGCAGGGAAGGGACAGGGGGCGTTTATAGTTATGGCTACACCTTC.

The rearrangement joins TRBV11-3 to TRBJ2-7; 8 nucleotides agree with TRBD2. The CDR3 is 17 amino acids. V shed 1 base, J shed 3 bases, and the junction held 11 bases outside the gene matches. Germline values: CDR1 SGHNT, CDR2 YENEEA. CDR3 in amino acids: CASSLVLQGLGIYEQYF. The CDR3 DNA is TGTGCCAGCAGCTTAGTTCTACAGGGACTAGGAATCTACGAGCAGTACTTC.

The chain employs TRBV5-6 and TRBJ2-3; 8 bases are shared with TRBD2. The trim removed 6 bases at V and 6 bases at J, leaving 12 bases unmatched. The CDR3 totals 15 residues. The germline CDR1 and CDR2 sequences are SGHDT and YYEEEE. This CDR3 is CASTLALLAVDTQYF. CDR3 nucleotide sequence: TGTGCCAGCACCCTCGCTCTACTAGCGGTGGATACGCAGTATTTT.

V gene TRBV6-5 combines with J gene TRBJ1-6; a weak D match, TRBD1 (6 bases). The germline gives CDR1 MNHEY, CDR2 SVGAGI. V gave up 6 bases and J gave up 2 bases, with 11 bases separating them. The CDR3 has 15 residues. The CDR3 is CASRQGQTYNSPLHF. The CDR3 bases are TGTGCCAGCAGACAGGGCCAGACCTATAATTCACCCCTCCACTTT.

The J gene is TRBJ1-2, the V gene TRBV6-5, with a possible D match to TRBD1 (5 bases). The V gene lost 5 bases and the J gene lost 7 bases, with 20 bases spanning the gap. The CDR3 is 15 amino acids. CDR1 and CDR2 from the germline V gene are MNHEY and SVGAGI. CDR3 sequence (DNA): TGTGCCAGCAGTACCCACCGGGTCGGACATGTTGGCTACACCTTC. This encodes CASSTHRVGHVGYTF.